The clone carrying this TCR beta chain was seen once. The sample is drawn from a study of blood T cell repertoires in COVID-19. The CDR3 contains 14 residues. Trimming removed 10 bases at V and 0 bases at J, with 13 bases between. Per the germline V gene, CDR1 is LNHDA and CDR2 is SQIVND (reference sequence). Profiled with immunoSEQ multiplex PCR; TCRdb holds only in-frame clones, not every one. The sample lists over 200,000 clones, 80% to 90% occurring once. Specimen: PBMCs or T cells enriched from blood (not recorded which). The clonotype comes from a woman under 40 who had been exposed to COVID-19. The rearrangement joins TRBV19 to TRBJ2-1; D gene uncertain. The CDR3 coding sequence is TGTGCCACCCAAACCCACAGCTCCTACAATGAGCAGTTCTTC. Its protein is CATQTHSSYNEQFF.